A single sample is the source of the 6 T cell receptor beta chains below, sequenced in a study of T cells expressing NK-cell markers. TCRdb re-called the 5' RACE reads and catalogs CDR3 proteins one per entry, DNA excluded. Its table lists 400,000 to 550,000 distinct CDR3 sequences. Sequenced material: blood T cells: a sorted CD56 or NKG2C T cell subset, CD4+ or CD8+ T cells, or bulk PBMC T cells (not recorded which). The receptors were gathered from a woman aged 18 to 75 in good health.

CDR3 sequence reads: CSVDWDRGGNNYGYTF. The gene calls are TRBV29-1 and TRBJ1-2; the D gene TCRdb calls, TRBD1, cannot be checked with no DNA. The CDR3 length is 16 residues. CDR1 and CDR2 (germline): SQVTM, ANQGSEA. Full variable domain (outside the CDR3, taken from reference TRBV29-1 and TRBJ1-2): SAVISQKPSRDICQRGTSLTIQCQVDSQVTMMFWYRQQPGQSLTLIATANQGSEATYESGFVIDKFPISRPNLTFSTLTVSNMSPEDSSIYLCSVDWDRGGNNYGYTFGSGTRLTVV.

CDR3 amino acids: CASSLSGISNNEQFF. This sequence joins TRBV7-2 and TRBJ2-1. CDR1 SGHTA and CDR2 FQGNSA come from the germline V gene. The CDR3 is 15 amino acids.

The gene calls are TRBV7-3 and TRBJ2-3; TCRdb's assignment of TRBD1 cannot be checked, as there is no DNA. The CDR3 is made up of 14 amino acids. Germline V CDR1 and CDR2: SGHTA, FQGTGA. This chain's CDR3 is CASTLEGAGGTQYF.

This chain connects TRBV12-3 or TRBV12-4 to TRBJ1-5; TCRdb's D call of TRBD1 is untestable without DNA. The CDR3 loop spans 16 amino acids. The CDR3 is CASTIKGQGLGQPQHF.

This chain uses TRBV30 with TRBJ1-1; TCRdb outputs TRBD1, but without DNA this stays unchecked. Germline V gene data show CDR1 as GTSNPN and CDR2 as SVGIG (reference sequence). This CDR3 is 13 amino acids long. CDR3 in amino acids: CAWSPDGNTEAFF.

The chain carries TRBV4-3 and TRBJ2-1; TCRdb picks TRBD2, but there is no DNA to check that call. The germline CDR1 and CDR2 sequences are LGHNA and YSLEER. The CDR3 consists of 16 residues. The CDR3 is CASSQIAGLAYNEQFF.